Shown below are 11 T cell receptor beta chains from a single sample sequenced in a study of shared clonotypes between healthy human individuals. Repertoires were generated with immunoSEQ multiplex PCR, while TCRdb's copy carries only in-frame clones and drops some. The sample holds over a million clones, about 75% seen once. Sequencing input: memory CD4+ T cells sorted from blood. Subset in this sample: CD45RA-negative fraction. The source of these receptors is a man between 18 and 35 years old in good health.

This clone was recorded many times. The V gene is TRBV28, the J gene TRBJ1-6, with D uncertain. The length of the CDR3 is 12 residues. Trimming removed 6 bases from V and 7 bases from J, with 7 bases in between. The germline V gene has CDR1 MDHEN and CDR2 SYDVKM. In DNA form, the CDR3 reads TGTGCCAGCAGGTCCCTAAATTCACCCCTCCACTTT. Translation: CASRSLNSPLHF.

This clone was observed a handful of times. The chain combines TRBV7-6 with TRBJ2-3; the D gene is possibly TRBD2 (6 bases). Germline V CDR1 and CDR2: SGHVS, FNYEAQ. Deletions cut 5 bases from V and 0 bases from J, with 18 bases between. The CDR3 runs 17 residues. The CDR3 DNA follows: TGTGCCAGCAGCCAAGAGCTTCCGGGACTGAGCACAGATACGCAGTATTTT. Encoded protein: CASSQELPGLSTDTQYF.

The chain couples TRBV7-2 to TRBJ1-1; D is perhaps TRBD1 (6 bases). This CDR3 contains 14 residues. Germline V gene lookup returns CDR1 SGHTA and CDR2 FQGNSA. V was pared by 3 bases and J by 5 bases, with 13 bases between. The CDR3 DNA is TGTGCCAGCAGCTTCGGCAGGGGAACTACTGAAGCTTTCTTT. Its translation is CASSFGRGTTEAFF.

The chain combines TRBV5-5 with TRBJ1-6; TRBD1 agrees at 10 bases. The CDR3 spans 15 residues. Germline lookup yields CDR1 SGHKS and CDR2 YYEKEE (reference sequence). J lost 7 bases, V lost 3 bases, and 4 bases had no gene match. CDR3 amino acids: CASSYPGQGNSPLHF. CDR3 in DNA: TGTGCCAGCAGCTACCCGGGACAGGGGAATTCACCCCTCCACTTT.

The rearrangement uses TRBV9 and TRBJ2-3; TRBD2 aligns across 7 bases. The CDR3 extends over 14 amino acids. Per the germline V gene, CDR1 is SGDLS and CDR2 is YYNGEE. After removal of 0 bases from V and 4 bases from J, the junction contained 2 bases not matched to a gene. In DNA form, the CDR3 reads TGTGCCAGCAGCGTAGCTCGGGGGGCAGATACGCAGTATTTT. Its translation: CASSVARGADTQYF. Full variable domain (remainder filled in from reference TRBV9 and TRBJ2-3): DSGVTQTPKHLITATGQRVTLRCSPRSGDLSVYWYQQSLDQGLQFLIQYYNGEERAKGNILERFSAQQFPDLHSELNLSSLELGDSALYFCASSVARGADTQYFGPGTRLTVL.

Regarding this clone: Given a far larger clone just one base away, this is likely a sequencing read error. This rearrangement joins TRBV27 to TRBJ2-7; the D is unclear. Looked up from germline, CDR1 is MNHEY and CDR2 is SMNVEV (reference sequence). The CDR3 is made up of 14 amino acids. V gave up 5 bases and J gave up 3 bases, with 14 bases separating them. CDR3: CASSLTLLFYEQYF. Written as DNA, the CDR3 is TGTGCCAGCAGTCTGACATTACTCTTCTACGAGCAGTACTTC.

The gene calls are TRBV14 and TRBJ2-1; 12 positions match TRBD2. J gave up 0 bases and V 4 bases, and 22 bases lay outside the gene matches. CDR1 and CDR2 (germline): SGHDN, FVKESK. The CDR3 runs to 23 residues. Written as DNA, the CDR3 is TGTGCCAGCAGCCGCGCATTAAAGGTTTCGGGGCTAGCGGGAGGGAGCTCCTACAATGAGCAGTTCTTC. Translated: CASSRALKVSGLAGGSSYNEQFF.

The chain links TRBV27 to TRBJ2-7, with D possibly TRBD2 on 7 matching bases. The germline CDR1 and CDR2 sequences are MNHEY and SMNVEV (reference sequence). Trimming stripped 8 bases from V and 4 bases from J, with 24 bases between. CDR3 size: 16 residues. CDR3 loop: CASGWGGAPSTYEQYF. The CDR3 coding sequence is TGTGCCAGCGGCTGGGGGGGGGCCCCTTCAACATACGAGCAGTACTTC.

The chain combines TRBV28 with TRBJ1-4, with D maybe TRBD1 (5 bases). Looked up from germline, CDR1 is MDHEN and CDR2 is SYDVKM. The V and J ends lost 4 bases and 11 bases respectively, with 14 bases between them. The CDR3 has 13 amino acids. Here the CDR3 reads CASSSGTPRKLFF. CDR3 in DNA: TGTGCCAGCAGTTCCGGGACCCCCCGGAAACTGTTTTTT.

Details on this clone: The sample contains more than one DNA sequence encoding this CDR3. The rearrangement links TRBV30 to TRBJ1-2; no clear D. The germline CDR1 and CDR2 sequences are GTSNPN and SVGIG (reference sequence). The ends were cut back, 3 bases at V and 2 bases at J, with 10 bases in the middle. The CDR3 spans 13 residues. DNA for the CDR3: TGTGCCTGGAGCGTCACCGGGAACTATGGCTACACCTTC. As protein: CAWSVTGNYGYTF. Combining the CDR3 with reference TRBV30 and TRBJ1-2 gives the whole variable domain SQTIHQWPATLVQPVGSPLSLECTVEGTSNPNLYWYRQAAGRGLQLLFYSVGIGQISSEVPQNLSASRPQDRQFILSSKKLLLSDSGFYLCAWSVTGNYGYTFGSGTRLTVV.

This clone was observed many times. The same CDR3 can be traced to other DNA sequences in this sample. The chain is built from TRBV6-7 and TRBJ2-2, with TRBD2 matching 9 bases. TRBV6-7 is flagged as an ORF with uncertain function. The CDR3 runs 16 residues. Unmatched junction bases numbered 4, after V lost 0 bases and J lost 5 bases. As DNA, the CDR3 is TGTGCCAGCAGTTACTCGAAGACTAGCGGAACCGGGGAGCTGTTTTTT. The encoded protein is CASSYSKTSGTGELFF.